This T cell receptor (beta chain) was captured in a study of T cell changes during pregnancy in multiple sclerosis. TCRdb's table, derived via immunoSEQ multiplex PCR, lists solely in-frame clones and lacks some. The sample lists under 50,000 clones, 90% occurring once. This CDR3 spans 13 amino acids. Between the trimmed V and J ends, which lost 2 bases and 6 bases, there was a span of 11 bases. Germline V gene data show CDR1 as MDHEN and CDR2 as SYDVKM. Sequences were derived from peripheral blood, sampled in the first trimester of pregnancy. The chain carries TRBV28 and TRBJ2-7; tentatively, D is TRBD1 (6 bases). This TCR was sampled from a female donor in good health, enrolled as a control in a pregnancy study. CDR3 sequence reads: CASSLGGRVEQYF. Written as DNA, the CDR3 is TGTGCCAGCAGTTTAGGGGGCCGGGTCGAGCAGTACTTC.